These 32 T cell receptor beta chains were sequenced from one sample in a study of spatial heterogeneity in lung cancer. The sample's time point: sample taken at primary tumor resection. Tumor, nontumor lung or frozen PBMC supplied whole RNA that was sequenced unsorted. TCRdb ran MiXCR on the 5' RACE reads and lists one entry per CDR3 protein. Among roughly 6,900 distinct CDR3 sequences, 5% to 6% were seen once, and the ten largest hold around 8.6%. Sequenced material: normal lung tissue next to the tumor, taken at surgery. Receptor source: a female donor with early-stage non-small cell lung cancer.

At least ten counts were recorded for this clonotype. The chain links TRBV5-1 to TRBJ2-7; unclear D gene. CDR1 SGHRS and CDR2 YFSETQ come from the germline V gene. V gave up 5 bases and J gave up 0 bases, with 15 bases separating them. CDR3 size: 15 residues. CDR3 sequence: CASSLERRSSYEQYF. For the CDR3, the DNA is TGCGCCAGCAGTCTGGAACGCCGTAGCTCCTACGAGCAGTACTTC.

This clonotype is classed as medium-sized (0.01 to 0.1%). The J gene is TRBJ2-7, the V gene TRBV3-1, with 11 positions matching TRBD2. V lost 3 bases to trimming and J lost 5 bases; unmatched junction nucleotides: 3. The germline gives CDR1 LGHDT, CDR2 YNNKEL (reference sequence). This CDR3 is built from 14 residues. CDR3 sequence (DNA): TGTGCCAGCAGCCAGGCTAGCGGGAGGAACGAGCAGTACTTC. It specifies CASSQASGRNEQYF.

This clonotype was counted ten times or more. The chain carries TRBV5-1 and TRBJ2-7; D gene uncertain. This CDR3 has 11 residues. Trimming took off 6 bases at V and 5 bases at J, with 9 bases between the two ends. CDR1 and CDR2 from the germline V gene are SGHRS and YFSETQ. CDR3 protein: CASMDGDEQYF. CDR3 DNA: TGCGCCAGCATGGACGGAGACGAGCAGTACTTC. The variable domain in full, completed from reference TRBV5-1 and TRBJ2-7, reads KAGVTQTPRYLIKTRGQQVTLSCSPISGHRSVSWYQQTPGQGLQFLFEYFSETQRNKGNFPGRFSGRQFSNSRSEMNVSTLELGDSALYLCASMDGDEQYFGPGTRLTVT.

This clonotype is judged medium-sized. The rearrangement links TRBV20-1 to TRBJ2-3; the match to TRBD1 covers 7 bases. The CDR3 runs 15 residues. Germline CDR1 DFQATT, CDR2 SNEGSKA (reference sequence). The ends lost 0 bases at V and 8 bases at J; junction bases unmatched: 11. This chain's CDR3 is CSAREGQLSVPTQYF. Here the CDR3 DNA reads TGCAGTGCTAGAGAGGGACAGCTAAGCGTGCCTACGCAGTATTTT.

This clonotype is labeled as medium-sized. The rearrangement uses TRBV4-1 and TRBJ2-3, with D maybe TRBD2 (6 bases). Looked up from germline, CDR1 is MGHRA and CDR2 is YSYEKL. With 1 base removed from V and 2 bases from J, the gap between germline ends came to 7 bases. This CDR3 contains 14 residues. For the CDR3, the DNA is TGCGCCAGCAGCCAAGGGGAGGCCACAGATACGCAGTATTTT. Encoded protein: CASSQGEATDTQYF.

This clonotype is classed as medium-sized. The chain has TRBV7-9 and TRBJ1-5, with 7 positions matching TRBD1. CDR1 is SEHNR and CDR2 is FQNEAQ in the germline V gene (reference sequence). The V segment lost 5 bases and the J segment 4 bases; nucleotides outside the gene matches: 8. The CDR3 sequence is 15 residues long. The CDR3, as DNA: TGTGCCAGCAGCCAGAGCGACAGGGAAAATCAGCCCCAGCATTTT. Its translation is CASSQSDRENQPQHF.

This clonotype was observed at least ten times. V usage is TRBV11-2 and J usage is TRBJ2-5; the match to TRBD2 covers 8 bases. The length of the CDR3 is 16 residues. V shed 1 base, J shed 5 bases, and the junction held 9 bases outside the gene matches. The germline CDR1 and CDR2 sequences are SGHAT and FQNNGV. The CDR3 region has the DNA TGTGCCAGCAGCTTAGGGTCCAGCGGGAGAACTGAGACCCAGTACTTC. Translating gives CASSLGSSGRTETQYF.

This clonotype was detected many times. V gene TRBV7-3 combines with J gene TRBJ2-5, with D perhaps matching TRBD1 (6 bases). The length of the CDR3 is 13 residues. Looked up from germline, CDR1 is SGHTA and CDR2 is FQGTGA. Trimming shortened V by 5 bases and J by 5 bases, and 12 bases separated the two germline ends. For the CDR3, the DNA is TGTGCCAGCAGCCCAGGGGTGGGGGAGACCCAGTACTTC. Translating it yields CASSPGVGETQYF.

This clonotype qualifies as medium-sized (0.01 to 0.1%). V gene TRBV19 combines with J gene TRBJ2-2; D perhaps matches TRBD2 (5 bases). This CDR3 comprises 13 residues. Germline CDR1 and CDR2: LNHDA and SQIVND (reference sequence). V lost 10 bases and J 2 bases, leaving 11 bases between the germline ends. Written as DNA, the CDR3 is TGTGCCACTAGGACTGCTAACACCGGGGAGCTGTTTTTT. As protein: CATRTANTGELFF.

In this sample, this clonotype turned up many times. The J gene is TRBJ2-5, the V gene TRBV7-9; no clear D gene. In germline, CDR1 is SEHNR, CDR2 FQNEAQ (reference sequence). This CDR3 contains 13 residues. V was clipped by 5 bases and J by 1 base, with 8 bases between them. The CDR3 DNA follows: TGTGCCAGCAGCCGTTCAGCCCAAGAGACCCAGTACTTC. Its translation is CASSRSAQETQYF.

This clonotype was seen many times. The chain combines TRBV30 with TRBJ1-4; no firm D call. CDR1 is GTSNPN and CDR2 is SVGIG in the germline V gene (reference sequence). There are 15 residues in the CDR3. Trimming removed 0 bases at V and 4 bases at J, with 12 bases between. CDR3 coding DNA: TGTGCCTGGAGTGTAGGCACCCAGATTAATGAAAAACTGTTTTTT. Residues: CAWSVGTQINEKLFF.

The CDR3 loop is CASSPRGPTYEQYF. DNA of the CDR3: TGTGCCAGCAGTCCCCGAGGTCCCACCTACGAGCAGTACTTC. This sequence joins TRBV27 and TRBJ2-7; no clear D. The germline V gene encodes CDR1 MNHEY and CDR2 SMNVEV (reference sequence). This CDR3 contains 14 residues. V gave up 5 bases and J gave up 2 bases, with 13 bases separating them.

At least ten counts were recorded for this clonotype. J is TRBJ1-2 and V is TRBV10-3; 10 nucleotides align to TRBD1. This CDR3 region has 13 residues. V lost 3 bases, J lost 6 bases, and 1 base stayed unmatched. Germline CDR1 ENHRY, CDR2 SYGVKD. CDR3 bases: TGTGCCATCAGTGACGGACAGGGGGATGGCTACACCTTC. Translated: CAISDGQGDGYTF.

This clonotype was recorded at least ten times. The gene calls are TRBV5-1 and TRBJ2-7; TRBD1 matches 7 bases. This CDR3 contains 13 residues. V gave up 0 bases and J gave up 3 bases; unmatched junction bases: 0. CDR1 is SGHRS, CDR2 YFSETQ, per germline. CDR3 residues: CASSLDRGYEQYF. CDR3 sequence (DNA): TGCGCCAGCAGCTTGGACAGGGGCTACGAGCAGTACTTC.

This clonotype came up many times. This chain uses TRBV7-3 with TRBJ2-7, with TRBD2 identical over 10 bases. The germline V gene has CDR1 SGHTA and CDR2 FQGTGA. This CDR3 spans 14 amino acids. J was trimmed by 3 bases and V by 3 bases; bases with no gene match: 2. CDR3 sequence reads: CASSLASGSYEQYF. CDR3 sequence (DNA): TGTGCCAGCAGCTTGGCTAGCGGGAGCTACGAGCAGTACTTC.

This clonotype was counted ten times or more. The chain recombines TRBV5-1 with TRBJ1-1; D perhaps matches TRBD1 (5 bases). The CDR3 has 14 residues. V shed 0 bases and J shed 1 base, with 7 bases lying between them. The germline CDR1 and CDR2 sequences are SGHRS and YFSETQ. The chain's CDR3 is CASSLAQGNTEAFF. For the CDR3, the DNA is TGCGCCAGCAGCTTGGCTCAGGGGAACACTGAAGCTTTCTTT.

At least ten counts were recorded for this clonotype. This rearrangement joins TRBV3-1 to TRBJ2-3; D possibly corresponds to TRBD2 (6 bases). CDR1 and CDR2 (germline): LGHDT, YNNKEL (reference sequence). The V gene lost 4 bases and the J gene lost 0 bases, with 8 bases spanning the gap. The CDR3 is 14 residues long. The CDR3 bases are TGTGCCAGCAGCCTAGGGACTAGCACAGATACGCAGTATTTT. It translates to CASSLGTSTDTQYF.

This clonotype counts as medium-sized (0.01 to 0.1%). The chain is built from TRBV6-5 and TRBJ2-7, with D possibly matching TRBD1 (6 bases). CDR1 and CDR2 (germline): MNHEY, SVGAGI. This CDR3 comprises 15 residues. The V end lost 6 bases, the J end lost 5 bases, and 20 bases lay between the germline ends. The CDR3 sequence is CASSRGGVLVHEQYF. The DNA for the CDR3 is TGTGCCAGCAGCCGTGGGGGCGTACTCGTCCACGAGCAGTACTTC.

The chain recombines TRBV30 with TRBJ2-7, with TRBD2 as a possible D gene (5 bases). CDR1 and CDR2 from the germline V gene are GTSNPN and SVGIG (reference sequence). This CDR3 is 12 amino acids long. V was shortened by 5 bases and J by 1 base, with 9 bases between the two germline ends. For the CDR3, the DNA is TGTGCCTGGTCCCCGGGGTCCTACGAGCAGTACTTC. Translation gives CAWSPGSYEQYF.

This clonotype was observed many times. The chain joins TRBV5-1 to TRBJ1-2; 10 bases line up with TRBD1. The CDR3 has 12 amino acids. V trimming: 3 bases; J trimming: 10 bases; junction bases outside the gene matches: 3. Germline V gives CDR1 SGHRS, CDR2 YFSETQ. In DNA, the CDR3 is TGCGCCAGCAGCTGGGGGACAGGGGACTACACCTTC. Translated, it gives CASSWGTGDYTF.

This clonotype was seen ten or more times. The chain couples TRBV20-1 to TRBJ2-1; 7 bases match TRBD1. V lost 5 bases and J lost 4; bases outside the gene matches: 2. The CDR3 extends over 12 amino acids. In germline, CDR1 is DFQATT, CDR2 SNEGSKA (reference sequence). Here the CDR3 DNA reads TGCAGTGCTCGACAGGGTTACAATGAGCAGTTCTTC. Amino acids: CSARQGYNEQFF.

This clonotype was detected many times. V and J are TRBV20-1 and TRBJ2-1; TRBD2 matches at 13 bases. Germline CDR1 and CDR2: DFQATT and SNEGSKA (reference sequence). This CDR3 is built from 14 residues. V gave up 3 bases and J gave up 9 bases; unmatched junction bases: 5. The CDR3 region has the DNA TGCAGTGCTAGGATGACTAGCGGGAGGAGTGAGCAGTTCTTC. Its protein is CSARMTSGRSEQFF.

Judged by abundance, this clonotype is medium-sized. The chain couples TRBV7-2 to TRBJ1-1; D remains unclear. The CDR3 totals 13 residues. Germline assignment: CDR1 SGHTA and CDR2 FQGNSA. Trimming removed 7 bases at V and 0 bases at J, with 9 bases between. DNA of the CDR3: TGTGCCAGCAACCGGCAGATGAACACTGAAGCTTTCTTT. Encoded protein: CASNRQMNTEAFF.

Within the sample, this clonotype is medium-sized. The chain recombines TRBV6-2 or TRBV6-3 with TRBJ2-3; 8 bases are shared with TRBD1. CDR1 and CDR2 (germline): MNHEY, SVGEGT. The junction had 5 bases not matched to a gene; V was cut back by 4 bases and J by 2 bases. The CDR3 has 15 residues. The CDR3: CASSWTGRNTDTQYF. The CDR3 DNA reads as TGTGCCAGCAGTTGGACAGGGCGGAACACAGATACGCAGTATTTT.

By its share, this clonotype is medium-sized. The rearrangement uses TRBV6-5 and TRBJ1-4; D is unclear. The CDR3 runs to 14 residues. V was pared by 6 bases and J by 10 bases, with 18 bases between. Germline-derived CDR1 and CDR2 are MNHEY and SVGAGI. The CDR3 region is CASSLGRREGKLFF. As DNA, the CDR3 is TGTGCCAGCAGCCTTGGACGTAGGGAGGGAAAACTGTTTTTT.

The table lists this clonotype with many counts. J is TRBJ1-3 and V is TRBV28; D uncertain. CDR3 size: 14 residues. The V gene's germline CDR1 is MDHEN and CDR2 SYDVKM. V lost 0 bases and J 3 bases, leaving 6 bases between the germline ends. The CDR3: CASSLWQFGNTIYF. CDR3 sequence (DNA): TGTGCCAGCAGTTTATGGCAGTTTGGAAACACCATATATTTT.

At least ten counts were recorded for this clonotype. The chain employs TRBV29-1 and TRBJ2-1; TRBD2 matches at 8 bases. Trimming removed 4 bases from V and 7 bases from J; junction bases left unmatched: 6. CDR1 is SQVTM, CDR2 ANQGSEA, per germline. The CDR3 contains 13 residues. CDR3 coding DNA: TGCAGCGTTGGCGGGGGGTCGAGGAATGAGCAGTTCTTC. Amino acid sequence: CSVGGGSRNEQFF.

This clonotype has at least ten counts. The CDR3 is CAISPGLAGASGETQYF. DNA of the CDR3: TGTGCCATCAGTCCGGGACTAGCGGGAGCCTCTGGAGAGACCCAGTACTTC. The V gene is TRBV10-3, the J gene TRBJ2-5; TRBD2 matches at 14 bases. Germline CDR1 ENHRY, CDR2 SYGVKD. This CDR3 spans 17 amino acids. Trimming removed 5 bases from V and 4 bases from J; junction bases left unmatched: 9.

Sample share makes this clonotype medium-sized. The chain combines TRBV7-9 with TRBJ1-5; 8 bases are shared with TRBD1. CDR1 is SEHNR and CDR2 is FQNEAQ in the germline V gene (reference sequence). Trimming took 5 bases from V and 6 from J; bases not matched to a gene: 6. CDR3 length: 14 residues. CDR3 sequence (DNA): TGTGCCAGCAGCGTCGGACAGGGCGGTCAGCCCCAGCATTTT. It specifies CASSVGQGGQPQHF.

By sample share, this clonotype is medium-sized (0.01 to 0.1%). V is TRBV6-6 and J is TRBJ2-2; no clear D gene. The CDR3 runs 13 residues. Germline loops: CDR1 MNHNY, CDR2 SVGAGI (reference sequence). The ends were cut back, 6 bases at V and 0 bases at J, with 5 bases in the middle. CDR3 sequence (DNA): TGTGCCAGCAGCCAAACGAACACCGGGGAGCTGTTTTTT. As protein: CASSQTNTGELFF.

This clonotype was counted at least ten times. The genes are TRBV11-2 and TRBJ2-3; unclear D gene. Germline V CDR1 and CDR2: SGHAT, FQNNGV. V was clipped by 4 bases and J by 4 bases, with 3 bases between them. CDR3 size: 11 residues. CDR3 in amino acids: CASSSSDTQYF. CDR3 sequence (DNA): TGTGCCAGCAGCTCCTCAGATACGCAGTATTTT.

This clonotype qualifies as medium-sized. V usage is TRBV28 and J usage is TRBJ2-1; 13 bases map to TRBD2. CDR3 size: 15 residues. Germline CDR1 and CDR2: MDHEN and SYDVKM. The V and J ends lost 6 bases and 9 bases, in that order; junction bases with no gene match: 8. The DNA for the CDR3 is TGTGCCAGCAGAACAACTAGCGGGAGGGCCTTTGAGCAGTTCTTC. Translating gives CASRTTSGRAFEQFF.